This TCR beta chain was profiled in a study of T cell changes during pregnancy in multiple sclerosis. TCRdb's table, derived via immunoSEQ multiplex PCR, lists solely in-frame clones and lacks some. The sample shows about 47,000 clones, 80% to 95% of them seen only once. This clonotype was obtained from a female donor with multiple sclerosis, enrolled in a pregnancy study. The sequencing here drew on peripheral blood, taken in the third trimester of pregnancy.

The CDR3 coding sequence is TGCAGCGCATGGGGACAGGGCAATGAGCAGTTCTTC. Protein sequence: CSAWGQGNEQFF. The V call is TRBV29-1, the J call TRBJ2-1; 9 nucleotides line up with TRBD1. The junction had 4 bases not matched to a gene; V was cut back by 7 bases and J by 6 bases. Germline CDR1 SQVTM, CDR2 ANQGSEA. The CDR3 totals 12 residues.